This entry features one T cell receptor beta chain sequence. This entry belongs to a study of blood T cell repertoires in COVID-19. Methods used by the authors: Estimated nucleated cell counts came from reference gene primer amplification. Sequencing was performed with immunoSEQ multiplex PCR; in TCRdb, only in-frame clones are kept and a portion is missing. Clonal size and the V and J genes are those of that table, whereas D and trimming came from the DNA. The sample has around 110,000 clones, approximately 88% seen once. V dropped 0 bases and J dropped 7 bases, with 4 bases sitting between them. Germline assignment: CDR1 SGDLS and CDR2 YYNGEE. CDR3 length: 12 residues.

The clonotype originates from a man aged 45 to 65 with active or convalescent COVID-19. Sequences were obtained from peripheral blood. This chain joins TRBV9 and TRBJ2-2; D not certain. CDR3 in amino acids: CASSVGSGELFF. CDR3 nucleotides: TGTGCCAGCAGCGTAGGTAGCGGGGAGCTGTTTTTT.